This TCR beta chain was obtained from a study of cytotoxic CD8 clonotypes in ibrutinib-treated CLL. The repertoire was sequenced with immunoSEQ multiplex PCR; TCRdb's copy has only in-frame clones and lacks some. The sample yields about 60,000 clones, roughly 50% seen once. This receptor was obtained from a human donor with chronic lymphocytic leukemia. The starting material was PBMCs, obtained after 24 months of ibrutinib treatment.

CDR3 DNA: TGCAGCGTTGCTCAGGGGGCGGTCTCAGGGGAAAAACTGTTTTTT. This codes for CSVAQGAVSGEKLFF. The rearrangement links TRBV29-1 to TRBJ1-4; TRBD1 aligns across 8 bases. V dropped 4 bases and J dropped 8; count of bases not matched to a gene: 12. The CDR3 length is 15 residues. Germline values: CDR1 SQVTM, CDR2 ANQGSEA.